A selection of T cell receptor beta chains follows, all from one sample in a study of human T cells and chemical hapten exposure. TCRdb re-derived calls from the RACE reads in MiXCR, one entry per CDR3 protein. The repertoire consists of approximately 370,000 distinct CDR3 sequences, with 4.5% to 7% occurring once and the leading ten covering roughly 8.2%. The sequencing used whole blood, collected in connection with sensitization to the hapten diphenylcyclopropenone (DPC). These receptors all come from a young woman with alopecia areata. Some clones in this sample may be carry-over from other donors' samples. The conserved cysteine and the conserved F or W are not part of the CDR3 here. Clone sizes are given selectively: once, few, many, or a class where the clone is expanded.

j_gene	v_gene	abundance	CDR3aa
TRBJ2-5	TRBV19	-	ASSPWSTGQETQY
TRBJ1-4	TRBV12-3/TRBV12-4	-	ASMSPPAGEKLF
TRBJ2-7	TRBV5-6	many	ASSLREQY
TRBJ2-2	TRBV3-1	-	ASSPIRRAGELF
TRBJ1-1	TRBV27	few	ASSHTQGGMTTEAF
TRBJ1-4	TRBV15	many	ATSRDLPRGPEKLF
TRBJ1-1	TRBV6-5	few	ASSFRTGMNTEAF
TRBJ2-7	TRBV20-1	many	SARAGVNYEQY
TRBJ2-3	TRBV6-5	few	ASSLDSGLRDTQY
TRBJ2-1	TRBV7-8	few	ASSLEAGLGQF
TRBJ1-2	TRBV6-6	-	AATARTFNYGYT
TRBJ2-1	TRBV12-3/TRBV12-4	many	ASSPVTGRDNEQF
TRBJ1-6	TRBV4-3	many	ATPRRGARGSPLH
TRBJ2-5	TRBV5-5	-	ASSGGTSTETQY
TRBJ2-3	TRBV4-3	-	ASSQDRARPTQY
TRBJ2-3	TRBV3-1	-	ASSQGVWATDTQY
TRBJ1-5	TRBV28	few	ASSRSQGASNQPQH
TRBJ1-2	TRBV5-1	-	ASSLGPENGYT
TRBJ1-1	TRBV29-1	many	SVDMGADTEAF